The clone carrying this T cell receptor (beta chain) showed up just a few times. Its antigen is as yet unknown. The record originates from a study of T-cell memory formation after mild COVID-19. Study conclusions and caveats: CD4+ contracting clones were found mainly in CM and EM, and CD8+ ones in EMRA.

Using constant-segment primers, 5'RACE produced TCR alpha and TCR beta cDNA libraries carrying sample barcodes and UMIs. TCRdb ran MiXCR on the 5' RACE reads and lists one entry per CDR3 protein. The table lists 500,000 to 600,000 distinct CDR3 sequences, approximately 19% of them singletons. Trimming took 6 bases from V and 3 from J, leaving 18 bases between them. The CDR3 totals 15 residues. Germline V gene sequence: CDR1 MNHNS, CDR2 SASEGT. The specimen sequenced was PBMCs or a T cell subset sorted from them (not recorded which). This receptor was identified in an adult woman who had mild COVID-19 (a few samples of this study predate the infection). Cell type and time point are not known. The genes are TRBV6-1 and TRBJ2-7, with D maybe TRBD2 (5 bases). The CDR3 DNA reads TGTGCCAGCAGCCCCACGGGGATAGGGCACTACGAGCAGTACTTC. Residues: CASSPTGIGHYEQYF.